The 28 T cell receptor beta chains listed next were all sequenced from one sample in a study of T-cell reconstitution after alpha-beta-depleted transplantation in children. Molecular barcoding with unique molecular identifiers was used for the TCRbeta library. In TCRdb, the PCR reads were re-called with MiXCR into one record per CDR3 protein. The sample consists of some 550,000 distinct CDR3 sequences, around 20% of them appearing once. Sample: PBMCs from the stem cell graft donor, taken from the stem cell graft. The receptors shown here come from a human donor who donated a stem cell graft to a child with acute lymphoblastic leukemia.

There are a few counts of this clonotype. This sequence joins TRBV24-1 and TRBJ2-1, with D possibly called TRBD1 or TRBD2 (5 bases each). Germline V gives CDR1 KGHDR, CDR2 SFDVKD. This CDR3 has 18 amino acids. The ends were cut back, 1 base at V and 5 bases at J, with 20 bases in the middle. The CDR3 here is CATSDFTLLWDHHNEQFF. In DNA, the CDR3 is TGTGCCACCAGTGATTTCACCCTACTGTGGGACCACCACAATGAGCAGTTCTTC.

This clonotype has only a few counts. J is TRBJ2-2 and V is TRBV6-5; D gene unclear. Germline V gene sequence: CDR1 MNHEY, CDR2 SVGAGI. This CDR3 has 14 residues. V gave up 2 bases and J gave up 5 bases, with 9 bases separating them. The CDR3 bases are TGTGCCAGCAGTTACGCATTTGATACCGGGGAGCTGTTTTTT. It translates to CASSYAFDTGELFF.

V is TRBV29-1 and J is TRBJ2-2; tentatively, D is TRBD2 (5 bases). This CDR3 has 13 residues. The V gene lost 1 base and the J gene lost 6 bases, with 9 bases spanning the gap. CDR1 and CDR2 from the germline V gene are SQVTM and ANQGSEA. The CDR3 is CSVEGESPGELFF. CDR3 nucleotides: TGCAGCGTTGAAGGGGAGTCTCCCGGGGAGCTGTTTTTT.

The chain links TRBV7-9 to TRBJ1-5, with a tentative D call TRBD1 (5 bases). The CDR3 loop spans 15 amino acids. Germline V gives CDR1 SEHNR, CDR2 FQNEAQ (reference sequence). Between the trimmed V and J ends, which lost 2 bases and 2 bases, there was a span of 10 bases. CDR3 residues: CASSLSGLGNQPQHF. CDR3 in DNA: TGTGCCAGCAGCTTATCAGGGTTGGGCAATCAGCCCCAGCATTTT.

The CDR3 region is CSAADSMYYGYTF. The CDR3 DNA reads TGCAGTGCTGCTGACAGCATGTACTATGGCTACACCTTC. The chain links TRBV20-1 to TRBJ1-2, with a weak D call TRBD1 (5 bases). The CDR3 sequence is 13 residues long. CDR1 and CDR2 from the germline V gene are DFQATT and SNEGSKA (reference sequence). The V end lost 5 bases, the J end lost 3 bases, and 13 bases lay between the germline ends.

This clonotype was observed a few times. Because the CDR3's place on the DNA is in doubt, the DNA is left out and the CDR3 is given as listed by TCRdb. The chain has TRBV7-5 and TRBJ1-3. TRBV7-5 is noted as a pseudogene. The CDR3 spans 22 amino acids, including both terminal residues. The chain's CDR3 is CISVSEANQRRPERSSGNTIYF.

Only a few counts were recorded for this clonotype. The chain has TRBV6-2 or TRBV6-3 and TRBJ2-7; no definite D call. Deletions cut 8 bases from V and 2 bases from J, with 10 bases between. The CDR3 loop spans 12 amino acids. CDR1 is MNHEY and CDR2 is SVGEGT in the germline V gene. The CDR3, as DNA: TGTGCCAGCGAGGAAGGTCCCTACGAGCAGTACTTC. Its protein product is CASEEGPYEQYF.

The genes are TRBV20-1 and TRBJ2-3, with 8 bases lining up with TRBD1. This CDR3 is built from 13 residues. Unmatched junction bases numbered 10, after V lost 6 bases and J lost 8 bases. CDR1 is DFQATT, CDR2 SNEGSKA, per germline (reference sequence). This chain's CDR3 is CSAEHRGSGTQYF. Here the CDR3 DNA reads TGCAGTGCGGAACACAGGGGGTCGGGTACGCAGTATTTT.

In its sample, this clonotype was seen a few times. The chain links TRBV7-2 to TRBJ2-1; 13 bases are shared with TRBD2. Germline V gene data show CDR1 as SGHTA and CDR2 as FQGNSA. With 5 bases clipped from V and 8 bases from J, the junction kept 6 bases outside the gene matches. The CDR3 loop spans 15 amino acids. As DNA, the CDR3 is TGTGCCAGCAGCCCTACTAGCGGGAGGGCCTATGAGCAGTTCTTC. Translation gives CASSPTSGRAYEQFF.

The J gene is TRBJ2-1, the V gene TRBV11-1, with TRBD2 identical over 13 bases. Germline V gene sequence: CDR1 SGHAT, CDR2 FQDESV (reference sequence). CDR3 length: 19 amino acids. The V and J ends lost 5 bases and 4 bases, in that order; junction bases with no gene match: 14. CDR3 in DNA: TGTGCCAGCAGCCCGGGACTAGCGGGGCATTCAGGGAGGTACAATGAGCAGTTCTTC. Its protein product is CASSPGLAGHSGRYNEQFF.

This chain connects TRBV29-1 to TRBJ2-7, with D possibly TRBD2 on 5 matching bases. Between the trimmed V and J ends, which lost 6 bases and 2 bases, there was a span of 17 bases. The CDR3 is 14 amino acids. Germline V gene sequence: CDR1 SQVTM, CDR2 ANQGSEA. This chain's CDR3 is CSVRRTLNTYEQYF. Here the CDR3 DNA reads TGCAGCGTGAGGAGGACTCTGAATACCTACGAGCAGTACTTC.

The chain couples TRBV18 to TRBJ2-2; 7 bases are shared with TRBD1. The CDR3 sequence is 20 residues long. V was pared by 5 bases and J by 0 bases, with 18 bases of the junction left unmatched. The V gene's germline CDR1 is KGHSH and CDR2 LQKENI. The CDR3 bases are TGTGCCAGCTCAACCCGGGACAGACGAATTTTCTTTTCGAACACCGGGGAGCTGTTTTTT. It codes for CASSTRDRRIFFSNTGELFF.

The chain links TRBV27 to TRBJ2-4; D might be TRBD1 (6 bases). Germline V lookup: CDR1 MNHEY, CDR2 SMNVEV (reference sequence). The CDR3 consists of 14 residues. Deletions cut 6 bases from V and 2 bases from J, with 11 bases between. CDR3 sequence: CASSDRRTKNIQYF. CDR3 in DNA: TGTGCCAGCAGCGACAGGCGGACCAAAAACATTCAGTACTTC.

This clonotype was recorded a few times. This chain uses TRBV5-1 with TRBJ2-7; D is unclear. The CDR3 sequence is 15 residues long. The germline CDR1 and CDR2 sequences are SGHRS and YFSETQ. Trimming pared 0 bases from V and 5 bases from J, leaving 15 bases between. The CDR3 sequence: CASSLAEGTTDEQYF. The CDR3 DNA sequence: TGCGCCAGCAGCTTGGCGGAAGGAACTACCGACGAGCAGTACTTC.

This clonotype has just a few counts. The chain has TRBV15 and TRBJ1-1, with unresolved D. V was clipped by 2 bases and J by 8 bases, with 6 bases between them. Germline values: CDR1 LNHNV, CDR2 YYDKDF (reference sequence). This CDR3 is 11 amino acids long. CDR3 region: CATSRYSEAFF. Here the CDR3 DNA reads TGTGCCACCAGCAGATACTCAGAAGCTTTCTTT.

The rearrangement joins TRBV27 to TRBJ2-4; 7 nucleotides agree with TRBD1. Germline lookup yields CDR1 MNHEY and CDR2 SMNVEV (reference sequence). The V and J ends lost 4 bases and 8 bases, in that order; junction bases with no gene match: 11. The length of the CDR3 is 15 residues. As DNA, the CDR3 is TGTGCCAGCAGTTCGCTCCAGGGGGTTAGGGACATTCAGTACTTC. Protein product: CASSSLQGVRDIQYF.

The chain's CDR3 is CASSFETNGELFF. The CDR3 DNA reads TGTGCCAGCAGCTTCGAGACGAACGGGGAGCTGTTTTTT. V is TRBV5-6 and J is TRBJ2-2; D is unresolved. The germline V gene has CDR1 SGHDT and CDR2 YYEEEE. This CDR3 is built from 13 residues. V lost 2 bases and J 7 bases, leaving 9 bases between the germline ends.

The chain has TRBV6-6 and TRBJ2-1; D gene ambiguous. CDR3 length: 12 amino acids. Trimming removed 4 bases at V and 7 bases at J, with 8 bases between. CDR1 is MNHNY and CDR2 is SVGAGI in the germline V gene (reference sequence). CDR3 residues: CASSSLPNEQFF. In DNA, the CDR3 is TGTGCCAGCAGTTCCCTACCGAATGAGCAGTTCTTC.

This clonotype appeared a few times. This sequence joins TRBV5-1 and TRBJ2-3; D call uncertain. Germline V lookup: CDR1 SGHRS, CDR2 YFSETQ. Trimming cost V 6 bases and J 2 bases, with 10 bases left between them. This CDR3 is 13 amino acids long. The CDR3 is CASKFAVTDTQYF. Here the CDR3 DNA reads TGCGCCAGCAAGTTCGCAGTCACAGATACGCAGTATTTT. Combining the CDR3 with reference TRBV5-1 and TRBJ2-3 gives the whole variable domain KAGVTQTPRYLIKTRGQQVTLSCSPISGHRSVSWYQQTPGQGLQFLFEYFSETQRNKGNFPGRFSGRQFSNSRSEMNVSTLELGDSALYLCASKFAVTDTQYFGPGTRLTVL.

This clonotype has a handful of counts. This chain links TRBV20-1 with TRBJ2-7, with 9 bases identical to TRBD1. Germline CDR1 is DFQATT and CDR2 is SNEGSKA (reference sequence). The CDR3 is made up of 17 amino acids. The V segment lost 1 base and the J segment 2 bases; nucleotides outside the gene matches: 12. This chain's CDR3 is CSARGDFGTGHPYEQYF. The CDR3 bases are TGCAGTGCTAGAGGCGATTTCGGGACAGGGCACCCCTACGAGCAGTACTTC.

This clonotype has only a few counts. The chain carries TRBV5-8 and TRBJ1-1; D is unclear. V lost 0 bases, J lost 6 bases, and 18 bases lay in between. This CDR3 is 16 amino acids long. Germline values: CDR1 SGHTS, CDR2 YDEGEE. CDR3 bases: TGTGCCAGCAGCTTGGAATCTCGGCTCACCCCTCCTGAAGCTTTCTTT. It codes for CASSLESRLTPPEAFF.

V gene TRBV6-5 combines with J gene TRBJ2-3; 8 positions match TRBD1. The CDR3 has 18 amino acids. Trimming at V came to 0 bases and at J to 2 bases, leaving 10 bases not matched to a gene. CDR1 and CDR2 (germline): MNHEY, SVGAGI. The CDR3: CASSYSRATGAVTDTQYF. The CDR3, as DNA: TGTGCCAGCAGTTACTCGAGAGCGACAGGGGCCGTCACAGATACGCAGTATTTT.

This clonotype was counted at least ten times. The CDR3, as DNA: TGCGCCAGCAGCCAAGGGGCCTCCGAGCAGTACTTC. Amino acids: CASSQGASEQYF. The chain uses TRBV4-1 and TRBJ2-7; D remains ambiguous. The V end lost 1 base, the J end lost 6 bases, and 7 bases lay between the germline ends. Germline lookup yields CDR1 MGHRA and CDR2 YSYEKL. The CDR3 length is 12 residues.

J is TRBJ1-6 and V is TRBV7-9, with 11 bases fitting TRBD1. After removal of 6 bases from V and 9 bases from J, the junction contained 10 bases not matched to a gene. This CDR3 is 16 amino acids long. Germline V CDR1 and CDR2: SEHNR, FQNEAQ (reference sequence). CDR3 protein: CASSPSRDRGSSPLHF. In DNA, the CDR3 is TGTGCCAGCAGTCCCTCCCGGGACAGGGGGAGTTCACCCCTCCACTTT.

This chain joins TRBV7-8 and TRBJ1-1, with 7 bases that match TRBD1. Germline CDR1 is SGHVS and CDR2 is FQNEAQ. V shed 6 bases, J shed 1 base, and the junction held 8 bases outside the gene matches. CDR3 length: 15 residues. The CDR3 region is CASSYYGQENTEAFF. The CDR3 DNA is TGTGCCAGCAGTTATTACGGACAGGAGAACACTGAAGCTTTCTTT.

This clonotype was seen a handful of times. The J gene is TRBJ2-5, the V gene TRBV24-1; D not certain. V lost 0 bases, J lost 4 bases, and 2 bases lay in between. The CDR3 runs to 12 residues. In germline, CDR1 is KGHDR, CDR2 SFDVKD. CDR3 amino acids: CATSDLLETQYF. CDR3 bases: TGTGCCACCAGTGATTTGCTAGAGACCCAGTACTTC.

This clonotype was seen more than once but under ten times. This sequence joins TRBV4-1 and TRBJ2-3; 8 positions match TRBD2. V shed 3 bases and J 2 bases; nucleotides not matched to a gene: 10. This CDR3 spans 17 amino acids. Germline assignment: CDR1 MGHRA and CDR2 YSYEKL. CDR3 DNA sequence: TGCGCCAGCAGCCAGCTTCCGGGACTAGGATTCACAGATACGCAGTATTTT. Its protein product is CASSQLPGLGFTDTQYF.

CDR3 region: CASSLAPGRDGYTF. CDR3 DNA: TGTGCCAGCAGTTTAGCGCCAGGGCGCGATGGCTACACCTTC. The chain links TRBV12-3 or TRBV12-4 to TRBJ1-2, with a weak D call TRBD1 (5 bases). Trimming pared 0 bases from V and 6 bases from J, leaving 11 bases between. The CDR3 is made up of 14 amino acids.